This TCR beta chain was sequenced in a study of blood T cell repertoires in COVID-19. Methods used by the authors: Nucleated cell counts were estimated from reference gene primer amplification. TCRdb's table, derived via immunoSEQ multiplex PCR, lists solely in-frame clones and lacks some. The D gene and trimming were derived from the DNA, and the V and J assignments and clone size from that table. The repertoire holds 65,000 to 95,000 clones, with roughly 88% as singletons. The V gene's germline CDR1 is LNHDA and CDR2 SQIVND (reference sequence). The CDR3 length is 15 residues. Deletions cut 3 bases from V and 0 bases from J, with 9 bases between.

The genes are TRBV19 and TRBJ2-1; tentatively, D is TRBD2 (6 bases). This clonotype was obtained from a woman in her forties or fifties with acute or convalescent COVID-19. Specimen: peripheral blood. The CDR3 reads CASSITGGSYNEQFF. For the CDR3, the DNA is TGTGCCAGTAGTATTACCGGGGGCTCCTACAATGAGCAGTTCTTC.